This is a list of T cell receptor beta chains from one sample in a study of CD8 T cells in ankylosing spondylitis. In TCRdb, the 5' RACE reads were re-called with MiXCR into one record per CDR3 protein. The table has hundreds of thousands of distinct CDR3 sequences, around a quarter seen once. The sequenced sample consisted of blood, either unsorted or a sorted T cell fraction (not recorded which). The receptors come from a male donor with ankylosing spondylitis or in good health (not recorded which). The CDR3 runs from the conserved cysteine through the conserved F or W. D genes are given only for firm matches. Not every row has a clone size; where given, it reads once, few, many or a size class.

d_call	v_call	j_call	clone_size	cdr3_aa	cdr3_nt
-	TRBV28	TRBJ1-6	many	CASSLGGAIDSPLHF	TGTGCCAGCAGCTTAGGGGGGGCCATCGATTCACCCCTCCACTTT
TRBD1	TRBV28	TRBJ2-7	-	CASTQGTGRYEQYF	TGTGCCAGCACCCAAGGGACAGGGAGGTACGAGCAGTACTTC
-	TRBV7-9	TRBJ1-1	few	CASSPKDRLNTEAFF	TGTGCCAGCAGCCCCAAGGACAGATTGAACACTGAAGCTTTCTTT
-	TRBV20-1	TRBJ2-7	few	CSARVGHYEQYF	TGCAGTGCTAGAGTAGGCCACTACGAGCAGTACTTC
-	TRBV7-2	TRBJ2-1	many	CASSFGRSYNEQFF	TGTGCCAGCAGCTTTGGACGATCCTACAATGAGCAGTTCTTC
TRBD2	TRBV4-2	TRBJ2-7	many	CASSQHYATSGSSYEQYF	TGTGCCAGCAGCCAACACTACGCGACTAGCGGGAGCTCCTACGAGCAGTACTTC
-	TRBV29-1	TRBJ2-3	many	CSAGLSTDTQYF	TGCAGCGCTGGACTTAGCACAGATACGCAGTATTTT
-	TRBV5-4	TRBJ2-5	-	CASRDGFSRETQYF	TGTGCCAGCAGGGACGGATTTAGCAGGGAGACCCAGTACTTC
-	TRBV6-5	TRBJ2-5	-	CASSYARETQYF	TGTGCCAGCAGTTACGCTAGGGAGACCCAGTACTTC
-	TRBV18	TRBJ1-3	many	CASSTKTGADSGNTIYF	TGTGCCAGCTCAACCAAGACAGGAGCCGACTCTGGAAACACCATATATTTT
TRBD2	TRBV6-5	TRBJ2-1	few	CASSYVPGGGNNEQFF	TGTGCCAGCAGTTACGTGCCGGGGGGGGGGAACAATGAGCAGTTCTTC
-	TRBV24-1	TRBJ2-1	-	CATSDRGPSSYNEQFF	TGTGCCACCAGTGATCGAGGGCCGAGCTCCTACAATGAGCAGTTCTTC
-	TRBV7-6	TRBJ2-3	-	CASSNAPVTDTQYF	TGTGCCAGCAGCAACGCTCCGGTCACAGATACGCAGTATTTT
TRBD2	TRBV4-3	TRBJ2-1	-	CASSQDRRLAGGPPYNEQFF	TGCGCCAGCAGCCAAGATAGACGACTAGCGGGAGGGCCGCCCTACAATGAGCAGTTCTTC
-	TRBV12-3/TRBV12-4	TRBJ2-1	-	CASTSSVAHEQFF	TGTGCCAGCACTTCTAGCGTAGCGCATGAGCAGTTCTTC
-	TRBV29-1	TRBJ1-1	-	CSAGSMNTEAFF	TGCAGCGCAGGGTCAATGAACACTGAAGCTTTCTTT
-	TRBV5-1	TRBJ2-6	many	CASSHFRGQMVSGANVLTF	-
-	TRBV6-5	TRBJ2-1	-	CASSFSRDPYNEQFF	TGTGCCAGCAGTTTCAGTAGGGATCCCTACAATGAGCAGTTCTTC
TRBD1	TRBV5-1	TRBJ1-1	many	CASRRLDRDFLNTEAFF	TGCGCCAGCAGGCGTTTGGACAGGGATTTTCTTAACACTGAAGCTTTCTTT
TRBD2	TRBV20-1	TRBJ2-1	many	CSARDSGRTYNEQFF	TGCAGTGCTAGGGATAGCGGGAGGACTTACAATGAGCAGTTCTTC
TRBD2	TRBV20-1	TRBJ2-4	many	CSVRSGRGGNIQYF	TGCAGTGTCCGGAGCGGGAGGGGTGGTAACATTCAGTACTTC
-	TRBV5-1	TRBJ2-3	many	CASSLEGGTYSTDTQYF	TGCGCCAGCAGCTTGGAGGGCGGGACGTATAGCACAGATACGCAGTATTTT
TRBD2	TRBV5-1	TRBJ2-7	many	CASSLVGLAGLEQYF	TGCGCCAGCAGCTTGGTGGGACTAGCGGGACTCGAGCAGTACTTC
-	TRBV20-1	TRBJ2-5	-	CSARSLGSGQETQYF	TGCAGTGCTAGATCCCTGGGAAGCGGACAAGAGACCCAGTACTTC
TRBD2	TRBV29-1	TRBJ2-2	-	CSVRRLGLGSTGELFF	TGCAGCGTTCGTCGCTTGGGACTAGGGAGCACCGGGGAGCTGTTTTTT
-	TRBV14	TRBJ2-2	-	CASSQIFGSTNTGELFF	TGTGCCAGCAGCCAAATATTTGGAAGTACCAACACCGGGGAGCTGTTTTTT
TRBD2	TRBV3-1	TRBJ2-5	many	CASSAHAGGETQYF	TGTGCCAGCAGCGCCCACGCGGGGGGAGAGACCCAGTACTTC
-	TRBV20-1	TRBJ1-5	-	CSVKTQGGGYQPQHF	TGCAGTGTTAAGACACAGGGTGGAGGGTATCAGCCCCAGCATTTT
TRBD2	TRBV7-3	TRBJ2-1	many	CASSPTRRELSNEQFF	TGTGCCAGCAGCCCTACCCGGCGGGAGTTGAGCAATGAGCAGTTCTTC
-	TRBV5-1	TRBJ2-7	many	CASTLGEPPSYEQYF	TGCGCCAGCACCCTCGGGGAGCCACCCTCCTACGAGCAGTACTTC
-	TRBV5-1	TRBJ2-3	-	CASSLAAISTDTQYF	TGCGCCAGCAGCTTGGCAGCGATTAGCACAGATACGCAGTATTTT
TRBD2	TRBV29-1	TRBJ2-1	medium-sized	CSVHTGGEQFF	TGCAGCGTGCATACGGGAGGTGAGCAGTTCTTC
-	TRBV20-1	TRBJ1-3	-	CSARDPSRTLGNTIYF	TGCAGTGCTAGAGATCCGTCCCGGACCCTTGGAAACACCATATATTTT
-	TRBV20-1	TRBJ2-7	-	CSASIRATYEQYF	TGCAGTGCTAGTATCCGGGCCACCTACGAGCAGTACTTC
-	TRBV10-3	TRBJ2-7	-	CAISEIGNGEQYF	TGTGCCATCAGTGAGATCGGCAATGGGGAGCAGTACTTC
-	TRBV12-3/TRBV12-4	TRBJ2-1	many	CASSLRRVRSYNEQFF	TGTGCCAGCAGTTTAAGACGAGTTAGATCCTACAATGAGCAGTTCTTC
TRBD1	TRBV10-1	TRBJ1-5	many	CASSTGTASNQPQHF	TGCGCCAGCAGCACCGGGACAGCAAGCAATCAGCCCCAGCATTTT
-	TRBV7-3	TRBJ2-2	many	CASRNTGELFF	TGTGCCAGCAGGAACACCGGGGAGCTGTTTTTT
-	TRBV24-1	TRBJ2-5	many	CATSDSGSETQYF	TGTGCCACCAGTGACTCCGGGTCAGAGACCCAGTACTTC
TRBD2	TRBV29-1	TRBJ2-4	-	CSVDAGGRNIQYF	TGCAGCGTTGACGCGGGAGGGCGAAACATTCAGTACTTC
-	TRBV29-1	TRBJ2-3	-	CSLQRNPLPDTQYF	TGCAGCCTGCAGCGTAATCCCCTCCCAGATACGCAGTATTTT
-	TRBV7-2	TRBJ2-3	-	CASSPVAIKPQGGTQYF	TGTGCCAGCAGCCCGGTAGCTATCAAACCGCAGGGGGGTACGCAGTATTTT
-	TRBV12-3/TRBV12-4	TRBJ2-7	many	CASRGGYEQYF	TGTGCCAGCAGGGGTGGGTACGAGCAGTACTTC
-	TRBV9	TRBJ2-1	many	CASSTHLGEGAYNEQFF	TGTGCCAGCAGCACACACTTGGGGGAGGGGGCCTACAATGAGCAGTTCTTC
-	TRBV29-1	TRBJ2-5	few	CSVVLGETQYF	TGCAGCGTTGTGCTAGGGGAGACCCAGTACTTC
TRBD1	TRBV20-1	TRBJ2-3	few	CSATHRDRVKKFSTDTQYF	TGCAGTGCTACCCACCGGGACAGGGTTAAGAAGTTCAGCACAGATACGCAGTATTTT